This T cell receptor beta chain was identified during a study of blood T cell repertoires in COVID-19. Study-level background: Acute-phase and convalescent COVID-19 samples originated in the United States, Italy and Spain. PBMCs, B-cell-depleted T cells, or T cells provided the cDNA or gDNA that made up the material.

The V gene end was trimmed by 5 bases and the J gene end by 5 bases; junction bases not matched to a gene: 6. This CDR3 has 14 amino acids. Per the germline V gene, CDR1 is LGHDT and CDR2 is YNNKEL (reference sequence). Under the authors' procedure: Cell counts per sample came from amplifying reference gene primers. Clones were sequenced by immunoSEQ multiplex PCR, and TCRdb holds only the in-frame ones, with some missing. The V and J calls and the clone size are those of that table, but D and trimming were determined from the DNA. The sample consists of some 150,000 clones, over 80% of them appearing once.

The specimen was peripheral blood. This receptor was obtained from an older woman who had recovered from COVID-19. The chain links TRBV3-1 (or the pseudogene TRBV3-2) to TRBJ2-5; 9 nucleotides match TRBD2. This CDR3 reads CASSGLAGLETQYF. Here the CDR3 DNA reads TGTGCCAGCAGCGGGCTAGCGGGGCTTGAGACCCAGTACTTC.